A single sample is the source of the 10 T cell receptor beta chains below, sequenced in a study of blood T cell repertoires in COVID-19. Libraries were prepared by immunoSEQ multiplex PCR; TCRdb keeps only in-frame clonotypes and omits some of them. Among some 150,000 clones listed, 75% to 85% were seen once. The sequencing input was peripheral blood. The receptors here all came from a woman in her 70s with COVID-19, enrolled during active disease.

The V gene is TRBV20-1, the J gene TRBJ1-5, with unresolved D. The V gene's germline CDR1 is DFQATT and CDR2 SNEGSKA (reference sequence). The V end was cut by 3 bases, the J end by 2 bases, with 11 bases between. This CDR3 is built from 14 residues. The CDR3 here is CSASNSVGNQPQHF. The CDR3 nucleotides read TGCAGTGCTAGTAATTCAGTGGGCAATCAGCCCCAGCATTTT.

At least ten counts were recorded for this clone. The CDR3 is CASSYHRREPGNTIYF. CDR3 nucleotide sequence: TGTGCCAGCAGCTACCACCGGAGGGAACCTGGAAACACCATATATTTT. The chain joins TRBV7-8 to TRBJ1-3; no clear D. V gave up 4 bases and J gave up 2 bases, with 15 bases separating them. CDR1 and CDR2 (germline): SGHVS, FQNEAQ. CDR3 length: 16 amino acids.

The chain couples TRBV11-2 to TRBJ2-7; weak D call: TRBD2 (6 bases). V was trimmed by 1 base and J by 4 bases, leaving 8 bases between them. CDR3 size: 13 residues. Germline V gene data show CDR1 as SGHAT and CDR2 as FQNNGV. The CDR3 nucleotides read TGTGCCAGCAGCTTAGGGGGGGTATACGAGCAGTACTTC. Its protein product is CASSLGGVYEQYF.

V gene TRBV7-9 combines with J gene TRBJ2-7; 7 positions agree with TRBD1. CDR1 SEHNR and CDR2 FQNEAQ come from the germline V gene (reference sequence). The CDR3 is made up of 13 amino acids. V trimming: 3 bases; J trimming: 7 bases; junction bases outside the gene matches: 6. For the CDR3, the DNA is TGTGCCAGCAGCTTGGACAGGATGGGGGAGCAGTACTTC. This encodes CASSLDRMGEQYF. Filled out from reference TRBV7-9 and TRBJ2-7, the complete variable domain reads DTGVSQNPRHKITKRGQNVTFRCDPISEHNRLYWYRQTLGQGPEFLTYFQNEAQLEKSRLLSDRFSAERPKGSFSTLEIQRTEQGDSAMYLCASSLDRMGEQYFGPGTRLTVT.

This chain links TRBV3-1 (or the pseudogene TRBV3-2) with TRBJ2-5; 9 bases match TRBD2. Trimming removed 0 bases from V and 2 bases from J; junction bases left unmatched: 1. Germline CDR1 is LGHDT and CDR2 is YNNKEL (reference sequence). There are 15 residues in the CDR3. CDR3 loop: CASSQELAGQETQYF. CDR3 DNA sequence: TGTGCCAGCAGCCAAGAGCTAGCGGGGCAAGAGACCCAGTACTTC.

V gene TRBV6-5 combines with J gene TRBJ1-1; D not resolved. The CDR3 is 13 residues long. Germline loops: CDR1 MNHEY, CDR2 SVGAGI. V was pared by 0 bases and J by 1 base, with 3 bases between. In DNA, the CDR3 is TGTGCCAGCAGTTACTCCAAGAACACTGAAGCTTTCTTT. This translates into CASSYSKNTEAFF.

This chain connects TRBV7-8 to TRBJ1-2; tentatively, D is TRBD1 (6 bases). The germline gives CDR1 SGHVS, CDR2 FQNEAQ. This CDR3 has 13 amino acids. The germline V and J ends were trimmed by 1 base and 8 bases, with 11 bases remaining between them. For the CDR3, the DNA is TGTGCCAGCAGCTTAGGGACAGACTCGGGCTACACCTTC. Translated, it gives CASSLGTDSGYTF.

The chain carries TRBV14 and TRBJ2-3, with a weak D call TRBD1 (6 bases). Germline loops: CDR1 SGHDN, CDR2 FVKESK. This CDR3 comprises 17 residues. The V end was cut by 4 bases, the J end by 2 bases, with 19 bases between. For the CDR3, the DNA is TGTGCCAGCAGCCCAATTGACACGACAGGATACACAGATACGCAGTATTTT. Protein product: CASSPIDTTGYTDTQYF.

J is TRBJ2-7 and V is TRBV5-6, with D possibly being TRBD2 (7 bases). The CDR3 loop spans 15 amino acids. Germline V gene lookup returns CDR1 SGHDT and CDR2 YYEEEE. V was trimmed by 4 bases and J by 4 bases, leaving 18 bases between them. For the CDR3, the DNA is TGTGCCAGCAGCCCTCGGGATAGGGGGGGGTACGAGCAGTACTTC. Protein product: CASSPRDRGGYEQYF. Full variable domain (missing parts from reference TRBV5-6 and TRBJ2-7): DAGVTQSPTHLIKTRGQQVTLRCSPKSGHDTVSWYQQALGQGPQFIFQYYEEEERQRGNFPDRFSGHQFPNYSSELNVNALLLGDSALYLCASSPRDRGGYEQYFGPGTRLTVT.

This chain links TRBV6-4 with TRBJ2-3; unclear D gene. V lost 3 bases to trimming and J lost 2 bases, with 6 bases between them. CDR1 is MRHNA and CDR2 is SNTAGT in the germline V gene. The CDR3 length is 13 residues. This CDR3 is CASSEALTDTQYF. CDR3 sequence (DNA): TGTGCCAGCAGTGAAGCCCTCACAGATACGCAGTATTTT.